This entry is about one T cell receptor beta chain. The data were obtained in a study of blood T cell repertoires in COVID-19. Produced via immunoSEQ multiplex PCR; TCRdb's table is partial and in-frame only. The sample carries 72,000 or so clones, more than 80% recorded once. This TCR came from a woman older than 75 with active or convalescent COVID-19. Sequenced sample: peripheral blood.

CDR3 region: CASSQGQTSNPDTQYF. The CDR3 DNA follows: TGTGCCAGCAGCCAGGGACAGACCAGCAATCCAGATACGCAGTATTTT. This chain links TRBV5-8 with TRBJ2-3, with 7 bases aligning to TRBD1. The CDR3 has 16 amino acids. V was pared by 4 bases and J by 4 bases, with 12 bases of the junction left unmatched. Germline values: CDR1 SGHTS, CDR2 YDEGEE. Looking up the rest from reference TRBV5-8 and TRBJ2-3 gives the full variable domain: EAGVTQSPTHLIKTRGQQATLRCSPISGHTSVYWYQQALGLGLQFLLWYDEGEERNRGNFPPRFSGRQFPNYSSELNVNALELEDSALYLCASSQGQTSNPDTQYFGPGTRLTVL.